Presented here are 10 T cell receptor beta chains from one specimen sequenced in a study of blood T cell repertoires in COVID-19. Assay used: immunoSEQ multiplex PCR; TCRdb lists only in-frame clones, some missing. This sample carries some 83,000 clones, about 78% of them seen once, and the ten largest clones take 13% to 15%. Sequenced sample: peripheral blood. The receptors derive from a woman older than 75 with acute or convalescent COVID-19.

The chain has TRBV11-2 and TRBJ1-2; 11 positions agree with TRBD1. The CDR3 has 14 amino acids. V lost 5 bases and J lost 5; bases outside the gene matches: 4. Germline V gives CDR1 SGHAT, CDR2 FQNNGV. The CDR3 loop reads CASSPGQGAYGYTF. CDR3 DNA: TGTGCCAGCAGCCCCGGACAGGGGGCGTATGGCTACACCTTC.

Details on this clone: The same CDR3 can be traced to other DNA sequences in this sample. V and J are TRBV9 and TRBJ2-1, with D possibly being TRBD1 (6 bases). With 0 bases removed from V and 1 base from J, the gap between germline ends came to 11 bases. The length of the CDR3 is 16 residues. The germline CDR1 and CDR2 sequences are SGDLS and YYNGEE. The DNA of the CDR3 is TGTGCCAGCAGCGTAGAAGGAAGGGGGTCCTACAATGAGCAGTTCTTC. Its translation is CASSVEGRGSYNEQFF.

CDR3: CASSSGSSGENSPLHF. The CDR3 DNA reads as TGTGCCAGCAGCTCGGGGTCGTCGGGGGAAAATTCACCCCTCCACTTT. This chain uses TRBV5-4 with TRBJ1-6; D is perhaps TRBD1 (5 bases). In germline, CDR1 is SGHNT, CDR2 YYREEE (reference sequence). The CDR3 totals 16 residues. V was pared by 3 bases and J by 7 bases, with 17 bases between.

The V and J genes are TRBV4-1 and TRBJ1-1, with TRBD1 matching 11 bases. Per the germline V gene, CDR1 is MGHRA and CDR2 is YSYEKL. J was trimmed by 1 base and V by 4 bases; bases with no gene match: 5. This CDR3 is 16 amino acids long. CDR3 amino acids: CASSPTGQGANTEAFF. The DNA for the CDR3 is TGCGCCAGCAGCCCAACAGGACAGGGGGCGAACACTGAAGCTTTCTTT.

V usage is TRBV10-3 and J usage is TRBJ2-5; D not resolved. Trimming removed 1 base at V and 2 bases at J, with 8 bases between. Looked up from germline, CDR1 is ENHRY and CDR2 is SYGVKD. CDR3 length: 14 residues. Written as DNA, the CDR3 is TGTGCCATCAGTGAGTTCGGTGCTCAAGAGACCCAGTACTTC. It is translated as CAISEFGAQETQYF.

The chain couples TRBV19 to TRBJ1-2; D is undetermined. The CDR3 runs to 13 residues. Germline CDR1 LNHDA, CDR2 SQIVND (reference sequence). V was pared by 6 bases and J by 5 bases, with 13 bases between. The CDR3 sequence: CASRSPAPYGYTF. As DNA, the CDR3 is TGTGCCAGTAGGAGCCCTGCCCCTTATGGCTACACCTTC. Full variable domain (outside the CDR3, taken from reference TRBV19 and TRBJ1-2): DGGITQSPKYLFRKEGQNVTLSCEQNLNHDAMYWYRQDPGQGLRLIYYSQIVNDFQKGDIAEGYSVSREKKESFPLTVTSAQKNPTAFYLCASRSPAPYGYTFGSGTRLTVV.

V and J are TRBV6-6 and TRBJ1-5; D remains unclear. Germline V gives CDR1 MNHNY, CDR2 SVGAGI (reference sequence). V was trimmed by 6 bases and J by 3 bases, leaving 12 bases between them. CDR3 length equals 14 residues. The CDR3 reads CASSLQSPNQPQHF. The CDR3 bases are TGTGCCAGCAGCCTCCAGTCCCCCAATCAGCCCCAGCATTTT.

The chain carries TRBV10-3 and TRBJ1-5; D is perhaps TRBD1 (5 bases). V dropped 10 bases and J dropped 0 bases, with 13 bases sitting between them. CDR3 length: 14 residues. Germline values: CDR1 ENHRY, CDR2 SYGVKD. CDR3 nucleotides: TGTGCCACGGGCGGGGCAGCTAGCAATCAGCCCCAGCATTTT. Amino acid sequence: CATGGAASNQPQHF.

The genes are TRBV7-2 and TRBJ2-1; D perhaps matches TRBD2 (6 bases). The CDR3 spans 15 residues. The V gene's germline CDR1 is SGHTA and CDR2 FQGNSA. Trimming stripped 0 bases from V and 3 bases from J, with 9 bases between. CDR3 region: CASSLAAGYYNEQFF. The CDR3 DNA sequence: TGTGCCAGCAGCTTAGCTGCGGGGTACTACAATGAGCAGTTCTTC.

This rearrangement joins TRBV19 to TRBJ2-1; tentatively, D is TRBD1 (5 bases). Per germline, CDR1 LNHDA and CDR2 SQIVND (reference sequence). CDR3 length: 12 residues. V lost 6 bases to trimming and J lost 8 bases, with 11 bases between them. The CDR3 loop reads CASSPGIDEQFF. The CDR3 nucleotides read TGTGCCAGTAGCCCAGGGATCGATGAGCAGTTCTTC.